This T cell receptor (beta chain) was retrieved from a study of molecular identifiers for immune sequencing clone quantification. Study conclusions and caveats: Clones above 20 RNA copies contained over 98% of effector molecules and under 1% of naive molecules.

In preparing bulk TCR libraries, previously described methods and listed TCR primers were used. TCRdb recomputed calls from the PCR reads with MiXCR, one row per CDR3 protein. Here the sample spans some 88,000 distinct CDR3 sequences, around 23% being singletons. This clonotype was detected ten times or more. Its antigen is undetermined. Naive CD8 T cells were sorted as CD8+CD4-CCR7+CD45RA+. The sequenced material came from naive CD8+ T cells from blood, with Jurkat cell RNA spiked in. Subset defined: FACS-sorted CD8+CD4-CCR7+CD45RA+ naive T cells. This receptor was identified in a human donor in good health. Some libraries in this study had Jurkat cell RNA spiked in.

The CDR3 here is CSARWGTGTPYEQYF. The CDR3 DNA reads TGCAGTGCTAGATGGGGGACAGGGACTCCCTACGAGCAGTACTTC. The rearrangement links TRBV20-1 to TRBJ2-7; 9 bases match TRBD1. Germline-derived CDR1 and CDR2 are DFQATT and SNEGSKA (reference sequence). This CDR3 has 15 amino acids. With V trimmed by 2 bases and J by 2 bases, 7 bases remained unmatched.